The 31 T cell receptor beta chains presented below share a single source sample, sequenced in a study of blood T cell repertoires in COVID-19 (dated by TCRdb to the early 2020s). Libraries were prepared through the immunoSEQ multiplex PCR assay. TCRdb provides this immuneACCESS table in a form limited to in-frame rearrangements. Some clones are lacking; in checked studies, under half of them reflect an unresolved V gene, and why the rest are absent is not known. A total of 43,000 or so clones appear in this sample, roughly 90% of them only once. The ten most abundant clones make up 4.5% to 6.5% of the sample. Sequenced input: peripheral blood. Every receptor here comes from a human donor in a cohort sampled during active COVID-19.

This clone was observed a handful of times. The chain couples TRBV11-2 to TRBJ2-7; 7 bases align to TRBD1. This CDR3 region has 13 residues. Germline V lookup: CDR1 SGHAT, CDR2 FQNNGV. V lost 5 bases to trimming and J lost 3 bases; unmatched junction nucleotides: 4. The CDR3 protein is CASSEGQIYEQYF. The CDR3 DNA is TGTGCCAGCAGCGAGGGACAGATCTACGAGCAGTACTTC.

The rearrangement uses TRBV6-2 or TRBV6-3 and TRBJ1-5; possible D gene TRBD1, 5 bases. This CDR3 comprises 14 residues. The ends were cut back, 2 bases at V and 5 bases at J, with 10 bases in the middle. CDR1 and CDR2 (germline): MNHEY, SVGEGT. The CDR3 spells CASSYQGGYQPQHF. In DNA form, the CDR3 reads TGTGCCAGCAGTTACCAGGGTGGATATCAGCCCCAGCATTTT.

This chain joins TRBV19 and TRBJ1-2, with 9 positions matching TRBD1. The germline V gene encodes CDR1 LNHDA and CDR2 SQIVND (reference sequence). The CDR3 extends over 14 amino acids. Germline trimming cut 5 bases from V and 4 bases from J; bases unmatched to any gene: 5. The CDR3 DNA sequence: TGTGCCAGTAGTGCCCGGGGACAGGGCTATGGCTACACCTTC. As protein: CASSARGQGYGYTF.

The V and J genes are TRBV12-5 and TRBJ2-1, with 9 bases identical to TRBD1. The CDR3 has 20 residues. From germline, CDR1 is LGHNT and CDR2 FRNRAP. V shed 0 bases and J 0 bases; nucleotides not matched to a gene: 12. CDR3: CASGLVPVVRDRVSYNEQFF. The CDR3 bases are TGTGCTAGTGGTTTGGTACCAGTTGTGAGGGACAGGGTCTCCTACAATGAGCAGTTCTTC.

V gene TRBV28 combines with J gene TRBJ1-5; 9 bases are shared with TRBD1. Trimming cost V 1 base and J 8 bases; bases outside gene matches: 12. CDR3 length: 17 amino acids. CDR1 is MDHEN and CDR2 is SYDVKM in the germline V gene. CDR3 bases: TGTGCCAGCAGTTTATACCGAACACAGGGGGCCAGGGAGCCCCAGCATTTT. Amino acids: CASSLYRTQGAREPQHF. The full variable domain, completed using reference TRBV28 and TRBJ1-5, is DVKVTQSSRYLVKRTGEKVFLECVQDMDHENMFWYRQDPGLGLRLIYFSYDVKMKEKGDIPEGYSVSREKKERFSLILESASTNQTSMYLCASSLYRTQGAREPQHFGDGTRLSIL.

In its sample, this clone was seen once. This chain links TRBV12-1 with TRBJ1-1; whether TRBD1, the table's D call, matches the DNA was not checked. TRBV12-1 is deemed a pseudogene. The CDR3 contains 11 residues. As DNA, the CDR3 is TGTGCCAGCACCTACAGGGCCCAGGCTTTCTTT. Protein: CASTYRAQAFF.

The chain uses TRBV4-1 and TRBJ2-3; 9 bases map to TRBD2. Germline trimming cut 0 bases from V and 5 bases from J; bases unmatched to any gene: 12. The CDR3 spans 18 residues. Germline CDR1 MGHRA, CDR2 YSYEKL. The CDR3 reads CASSQDAYSGRGGDTQYF. For the CDR3, the DNA is TGCGCCAGCAGCCAAGATGCCTATAGCGGGAGAGGTGGAGATACGCAGTATTTT.

The rearrangement links TRBV5-1 to TRBJ1-2, with D perhaps TRBD1 (5 bases). V gave up 1 base and J gave up 4 bases, with 11 bases separating them. The CDR3 sequence is 14 residues long. The germline gives CDR1 SGHRS, CDR2 YFSETQ. The CDR3 DNA follows: TGCGCCAGCAGCTTGTCGGGGGTAAGCTATGGCTACACCTTC. This codes for CASSLSGVSYGYTF.

The V gene is TRBV6-1, the J gene TRBJ1-2; no reliable D call. Germline CDR1 is MNHNS and CDR2 is SASEGT. CDR3 size: 15 residues. Trimming cost V 2 bases and J 6 bases, with 16 bases left between them. The CDR3 loop is CASSERDWPEHGYTF. CDR3 nucleotides: TGTGCCAGCAGTGAACGGGATTGGCCGGAACATGGCTACACCTTC.

The V gene is TRBV5-4, the J gene TRBJ2-3; TRBD1 agrees at 7 bases. From germline, CDR1 is SGHNT and CDR2 YYREEE (reference sequence). CDR3 size: 17 residues. With V trimmed by 4 bases and J by 2 bases, 13 bases remained unmatched. CDR3 in amino acids: CASSHDLGQRYTDTQYF. In DNA form, the CDR3 reads TGTGCCAGCAGCCATGATCTGGGACAGAGATACACAGATACGCAGTATTTT. The full variable domain, rest sourced from reference TRBV5-4 and TRBJ2-3, is ETGVTQSPTHLIKTRGQQVTLRCSSQSGHNTVSWYQQALGQGPQFIFQYYREEENGRGNFPPRFSGLQFPNYSSELNVNALELDDSALYLCASSHDLGQRYTDTQYFGPGTRLTVL.

About this clone: This same CDR3 is encoded by further DNA sequences in the sample. The rearrangement uses TRBV5-1 and TRBJ2-5, with D unresolved. Germline V gives CDR1 SGHRS, CDR2 YFSETQ. V lost 0 bases, J lost 1 base, and 7 bases lay in between. The CDR3 consists of 14 residues. CDR3 protein: CASSLAGGQETQYF. The CDR3 nucleotides read TGCGCCAGCAGCTTGGCCGGCGGCCAAGAGACCCAGTACTTC.

CDR3 DNA: TGTGCCTGGAGTAGCGGACAGTTGGACACCGGGGAGCTGTTTTTT. Translation: CAWSSGQLDTGELFF. The chain combines TRBV30 with TRBJ2-2; D is possibly TRBD1 (6 bases). The CDR3 consists of 15 residues. Per the germline V gene, CDR1 is GTSNPN and CDR2 is SVGIG (reference sequence). V dropped 2 bases and J dropped 3 bases, with 13 bases sitting between them.

For this clone: Other nucleotide sequences in the sample specify the same CDR3. The rearrangement uses TRBV2 and TRBJ1-2, with 11 positions matching TRBD1. The CDR3 sequence is 15 residues long. Germline CDR1 reads SNHLY; CDR2 reads FYNNEI. V gave up 4 bases and J gave up 8 bases; unmatched junction bases: 9. CDR3 sequence: CASSADRGRGGGYTF. The CDR3 coding sequence is TGTGCCAGCAGTGCGGACAGGGGGCGGGGTGGGGGCTACACCTTC.

The chain carries TRBV7-9 and TRBJ2-3; 8 positions agree with TRBD2. The CDR3 is made up of 15 amino acids. Germline V gene lookup returns CDR1 SEHNR and CDR2 FQNEAQ (reference sequence). The V segment lost 7 bases and the J segment 1 base; nucleotides outside the gene matches: 7. CDR3 sequence: CASTPGRDRTDTQYF. The CDR3 nucleotides are TGTGCCAGCACCCCCGGGAGGGATCGCACAGATACGCAGTATTTT. The variable domain in full, completed from reference TRBV7-9 and TRBJ2-3, reads DTGVSQNPRHKITKRGQNVTFRCDPISEHNRLYWYRQTLGQGPEFLTYFQNEAQLEKSRLLSDRFSAERPKGSFSTLEIQRTEQGDSAMYLCASTPGRDRTDTQYFGPGTRLTVL.

The rearrangement links TRBV25-1 to TRBJ2-2; TRBD1 is a possible D gene (6 bases). The length of the CDR3 is 14 residues. Germline values: CDR1 MGHDK, CDR2 SYGVNS. V shed 1 base and J shed 3 bases, with 6 bases lying between them. CDR3 protein: CASSESGDTGELFF. In DNA form, the CDR3 reads TGTGCCAGCAGTGAATCAGGGGACACCGGGGAGCTGTTTTTT.

V and J are TRBV20-1 and TRBJ1-2; a possible D gene is TRBD1 (5 bases). CDR1 is DFQATT and CDR2 is SNEGSKA in the germline V gene (reference sequence). The CDR3 is made up of 11 amino acids. Trimming pared 5 bases from V and 7 bases from J, leaving 11 bases between. The CDR3 spells CSAGQGSGYTF. The CDR3 nucleotides read TGCAGTGCTGGGCAGGGTTCTGGCTACACCTTC.

The chain carries TRBV27 and TRBJ2-2; D possibly corresponds to TRBD1 (6 bases). The CDR3 contains 14 residues. The ends were cut back, 8 bases at V and 4 bases at J, with 14 bases in the middle. Germline lookup yields CDR1 MNHEY and CDR2 SMNVEV (reference sequence). The CDR3 sequence: CASQWGQGTGELFF. CDR3 coding DNA: TGTGCCAGCCAGTGGGGGCAGGGCACCGGGGAGCTGTTTTTT.

This chain joins TRBV27 and TRBJ2-1; 8 bases match TRBD1. The CDR3 runs to 15 residues. Trimming took 6 bases from V and 5 from J; bases not matched to a gene: 9. Germline V gives CDR1 MNHEY, CDR2 SMNVEV (reference sequence). The CDR3 DNA is TGTGCCAGCAGGGCTGACAGGGGTACCCACAATGAGCAGTTCTTC. Amino acid sequence: CASRADRGTHNEQFF.

The rearrangement uses TRBV15 and TRBJ2-7, with 7 bases that match TRBD2. J lost 3 bases, V lost 3 bases, and 5 bases had no gene match. CDR1 and CDR2 from the germline V gene are LNHNV and YYDKDF (reference sequence). This CDR3 contains 14 residues. The CDR3 nucleotides read TGTGCCACCAGCAGGGAACTAGCGAGCTACGAGCAGTACTTC. It codes for CATSRELASYEQYF. Drawing the rest from reference TRBV15 and TRBJ2-7, the complete variable domain is DAMVIQNPRYQVTQFGKPVTLSCSQTLNHNVMYWYQQKSSQAPKLLFHYYDKDFNNEADTPDNFQSRRPNTSFCFLDIRSPGLGDTAMYLCATSRELASYEQYFGPGTRLTVT.

The genes are TRBV2 and TRBJ1-4, with D hard to call. The CDR3 spans 16 residues. V lost 0 bases and J lost 4, with 12 bases in between. Germline V gene data show CDR1 as SNHLY and CDR2 as FYNNEI. The CDR3 coding sequence is TGTGCCAGCAGTGAAGCGCTCGGCAGCGGTAATGAAAAACTGTTTTTT. Amino acids: CASSEALGSGNEKLFF.

V gene TRBV19 combines with J gene TRBJ1-5; D is ambiguous. V was cut by 3 bases and J by 7 bases, with 10 bases left in between. This CDR3 region has 13 residues. CDR1 and CDR2 (germline): LNHDA, SQIVND (reference sequence). CDR3 nucleotides: TGTGCCAGTAGTATCACACAGCTACAGCCCCAGCATTTT. Protein product: CASSITQLQPQHF.

The gene calls are TRBV25-1 and TRBJ1-1; the D gene is possibly TRBD1 (6 bases). This CDR3 has 16 residues. CDR1 MGHDK and CDR2 SYGVNS come from the germline V gene. The V end lost 2 bases, the J end lost 4 bases, and 17 bases lay between the germline ends. As DNA, the CDR3 is TGTGCCAGCAGTGAAATACCGGACAGTCAGGGCACTGAAGCTTTCTTT. Encoded protein: CASSEIPDSQGTEAFF.

The chain recombines TRBV3-1 (or the pseudogene TRBV3-2) with TRBJ2-5; TRBD1 aligns across 7 bases. The CDR3 is 17 residues long. The V segment lost 1 base and the J segment 0 bases; nucleotides outside the gene matches: 8. CDR1 is LGHDT and CDR2 is YNNKEL in the germline V gene (reference sequence). CDR3 DNA: TGTGCCAGCAGCCAAGCTTCCAGGGGGATGTACCAAGAGACCCAGTACTTC. Translated: CASSQASRGMYQETQYF.

V gene TRBV19 combines with J gene TRBJ1-5, with no clear D. Trimming removed 3 bases at V and 4 bases at J, with 22 bases between. This CDR3 has 18 amino acids. Germline V gene sequence: CDR1 LNHDA, CDR2 SQIVND (reference sequence). This CDR3 reads CASSIDFVGRGNNQPQHF. CDR3 nucleotide sequence: TGTGCCAGTAGTATTGATTTTGTTGGACGGGGAAATAATCAGCCCCAGCATTTT.

Points on this clone: The germline gene is not matched at one end of the junction; a read error may be the cause. The rearrangement joins TRBV2 to TRBJ2-4; 9 nucleotides line up with TRBD1. This CDR3 contains 11 residues. Germline assignment: CDR1 SNHLY and CDR2 FYNNEI. The CDR3 coding sequence is TGTGCCATCATGGATCCGGGACAGGGTGCCTTC. Its protein is CAIMDPGQGAF.

The chain is built from TRBV2 and TRBJ1-1; D is perhaps TRBD1 (6 bases). Germline CDR1 is SNHLY and CDR2 is FYNNEI. The CDR3 totals 14 residues. V lost 7 bases and J lost 5, with 17 bases in between. The CDR3 protein is CASTFRTESTEAFF. The CDR3 DNA reads as TGTGCCAGCACCTTTAGGACAGAGTCAACTGAAGCTTTCTTT.

This clone was observed once. V usage is TRBV10-3 and J usage is TRBJ1-1; 8 bases fit TRBD1. Germline CDR1 reads ENHRY; CDR2 reads SYGVKD. V lost 2 bases, J lost 3 bases, and 5 bases stayed unmatched. CDR3 length: 15 amino acids. The DNA for the CDR3 is TGTGCCATCAGTGAGCTCCAGGGGGCAGACACTGAAGCTTTCTTT. It encodes CAISELQGADTEAFF.

V usage is TRBV3-1 (or the pseudogene TRBV3-2) and J usage is TRBJ2-7; 12 nucleotides agree with TRBD2. The germline V gene encodes CDR1 LGHDT and CDR2 YNNKEL (reference sequence). This CDR3 region has 16 residues. J was trimmed by 3 bases and V by 4 bases; bases with no gene match: 7. CDR3 DNA: TGTGCCAGCAGCCCTACGCGGACTAGCGGGGACTACGAGCAGTACTTC. This codes for CASSPTRTSGDYEQYF.

This chain links TRBV19 with TRBJ1-2; 8 nucleotides agree with TRBD1. This CDR3 contains 14 residues. J lost 6 bases, V lost 0 bases, and 3 bases had no gene match. CDR1 is LNHDA, CDR2 SQIVND, per germline (reference sequence). The CDR3 DNA is TGTGCCAGTAGTATAGAAAGGACAGGGAATGGCTACACCTTC. Residues: CASSIERTGNGYTF. Complete variable domain (other parts from reference TRBV19 and TRBJ1-2): DGGITQSPKYLFRKEGQNVTLSCEQNLNHDAMYWYRQDPGQGLRLIYYSQIVNDFQKGDIAEGYSVSREKKESFPLTVTSAQKNPTAFYLCASSIERTGNGYTFGSGTRLTVV.

This chain uses TRBV5-1 with TRBJ2-7; the D is unclear. V was shortened by 0 bases and J by 5 bases, with 9 bases between the two germline ends. The CDR3 is made up of 13 amino acids. Looked up from germline, CDR1 is SGHRS and CDR2 is YFSETQ. CDR3 in DNA: TGCGCCAGCAGCTTGGCCGGGTATGACGAGCAGTACTTC. Translation gives CASSLAGYDEQYF.

The chain is built from TRBV27 and TRBJ2-3; 9 bases are a match to TRBD1. The CDR3 covers 15 residues. V trimming: 5 bases; J trimming: 6 bases; junction bases outside the gene matches: 9. Germline CDR1 reads MNHEY; CDR2 reads SMNVEV (reference sequence). CDR3 DNA sequence: TGTGCCAGCAGTCCCAGACAGGGGGTTTTGGATACGCAGTATTTT. Translated, it gives CASSPRQGVLDTQYF.